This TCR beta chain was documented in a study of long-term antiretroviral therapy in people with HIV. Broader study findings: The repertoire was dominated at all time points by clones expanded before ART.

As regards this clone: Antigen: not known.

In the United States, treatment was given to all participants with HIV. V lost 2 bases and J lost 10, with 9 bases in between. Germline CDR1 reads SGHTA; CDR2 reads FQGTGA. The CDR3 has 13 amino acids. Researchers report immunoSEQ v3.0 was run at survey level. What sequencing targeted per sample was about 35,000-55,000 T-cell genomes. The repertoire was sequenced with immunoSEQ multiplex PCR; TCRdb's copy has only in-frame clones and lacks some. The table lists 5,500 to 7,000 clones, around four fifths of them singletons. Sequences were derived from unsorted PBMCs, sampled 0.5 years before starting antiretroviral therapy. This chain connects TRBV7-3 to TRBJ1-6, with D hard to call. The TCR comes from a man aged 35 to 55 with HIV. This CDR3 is CASSLDQKSPLHF. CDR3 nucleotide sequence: TGTGCCAGCAGCTTAGATCAAAAATCACCCCTCCACTTT.